This entry is about one TCR beta chain. From germline, CDR1 is MGHDK and CDR2 SYGVNS. The CDR3 is 16 residues long. J was trimmed by 10 bases and V by 5 bases; bases with no gene match: 11. As processed by the authors: Amplifying reference gene primers gave estimates of nucleated cell counts. The assay was immunoSEQ multiplex PCR, and TCRdb's table has in-frame clones only and misses some. V, J and clone size derive from that table, while D and trimming were established from the DNA sequence. The data show about 140,000 clones, 70% to 80% seen once. The data were taken from a study of blood T cell repertoires in COVID-19.

The sequence came from a man between 50 and 59 years old with acute or convalescent COVID-19. Sequencing input: peripheral blood. This rearrangement joins TRBV25-1 to TRBJ1-6; 10 bases are shared with TRBD1. CDR3 DNA sequence: TGTGCCAGCAGTTCCTCAGGAGGGACAGGGGTGTCACCCCTCCACTTT. This sequence encodes CASSSSGGTGVSPLHF.